This T cell receptor beta chain was sequenced for a study of control samples from healthy donors and cancer patients. Sequencing was performed with immunoSEQ multiplex PCR; in TCRdb, only in-frame clones are kept and a portion is missing. This sample carries 160,000 or so clones, roughly 92% of them seen once, and the ten largest clones take about 0.73%. Germline assignment: CDR1 SNHLY and CDR2 FYNNEI. CDR3 size: 15 residues. The V gene lost 3 bases and the J gene lost 0 bases, with 12 bases spanning the gap. Sequencing was carried out using blood. The clonotype comes from a young woman in good health. The rearrangement joins TRBV2 to TRBJ2-7; no firm D call. CDR3: CASSEFGGRSYEQYF. The CDR3 nucleotides read TGTGCCAGCAGTGAGTTCGGCGGACGCTCCTACGAGCAGTACTTC.